Listed below are T cell receptor beta chains from one sample, sequenced in a study of CD8 T cells in Susac syndrome. TCRdb independently ran MiXCR on the immunoSEQ multiplex PCR reads; one entry per CDR3 protein. The profile shows more than 120,000 distinct CDR3 sequences, approximately 94% of them singletons. What was sequenced was CD4+ T cells from PBMCs. Receptor source: a human donor in good health. Both conserved end residues are part of each CDR3. The order of the fields is D gene, clone size, V gene, J gene, CDR3 DNA, CDR3 protein. A D gene is named only where the DNA matches it firmly. Expanded clones get a size class; other rows say once, few or many, or leave the size out.

D gene: TRBD2
clone size: -
V gene: TRBV6-5
J gene: TRBJ2-3
CDR3 DNA: TGTGCCAGCAGTTCCCGGGGACTAGCGGGACGGACAGATACGCAGTATTTT
CDR3 protein: CASSSRGLAGRTDTQYF

D gene: -
clone size: -
V gene: TRBV19
J gene: TRBJ2-3
CDR3 DNA: TGTGCCAGTAGTATCGGGACCCCTCGTAGCACAGATACGCAGTATTTT
CDR3 protein: CASSIGTPRSTDTQYF

D gene: -
clone size: -
V gene: TRBV19
J gene: TRBJ2-7
CDR3 DNA: TGTGCCAGTAGCAATTTCAAATACGAGCAGTACTTC
CDR3 protein: CASSNFKYEQYF

D gene: -
clone size: few
V gene: TRBV11-2
J gene: TRBJ2-5
CDR3 DNA: TGTGCCAGCAGCTTAAGGTTACAAGAGACCCAGTACTTC
CDR3 protein: CASSLRLQETQYF

D gene: TRBD2
clone size: -
V gene: TRBV7-2
J gene: TRBJ2-3
CDR3 DNA: TGTGCCAGCAGCCCCCGGGGGAGCGGGAGAATAGGGTCAGATACGCAGTATTTT
CDR3 protein: CASSPRGSGRIGSDTQYF

D gene: -
clone size: -
V gene: TRBV9
J gene: TRBJ2-1
CDR3 DNA: TGTGCCAGCAGCGTATCCCCTGTGGAGTTTGAGCAGTTCTTC
CDR3 protein: CASSVSPVEFEQFF

D gene: TRBD1
clone size: -
V gene: TRBV18
J gene: TRBJ1-5
CDR3 DNA: TGTGCCAGCTCACTTCTCGGACAGGGGAATCAGCCCCAGCATTTT
CDR3 protein: CASSLLGQGNQPQHF

D gene: TRBD2
clone size: -
V gene: TRBV7-2
J gene: TRBJ2-7
CDR3 DNA: TGTGCCAGCAGCATTACTAGCGGAGTCTACGAGCAGTACTTC
CDR3 protein: CASSITSGVYEQYF

D gene: -
clone size: -
V gene: TRBV4-2
J gene: TRBJ2-7
CDR3 DNA: TGTGCCAGCAGCCAAGAGGCTTGGTACGAGCAGTACTTC
CDR3 protein: CASSQEAWYEQYF

D gene: TRBD1
clone size: -
V gene: TRBV18
J gene: TRBJ2-3
CDR3 DNA: TGTGCCAGCTCTCTCGACAGGGGCTTTAATACGCAGTATTTT
CDR3 protein: CASSLDRGFNTQYF

D gene: TRBD2
clone size: -
V gene: TRBV27
J gene: TRBJ2-1
CDR3 DNA: TGTGCCAGCAGACGTCAAGCGGGAGGGCCAAGCAATGAGCAGTTCTTC
CDR3 protein: CASRRQAGGPSNEQFF

D gene: TRBD1
clone size: -
V gene: TRBV29-1
J gene: TRBJ2-5
CDR3 DNA: TGCAGCGTTGGATCGACAGGGGGTCCCCAAGAGACCCAGTACTTC
CDR3 protein: CSVGSTGGPQETQYF

D gene: -
clone size: -
V gene: TRBV20-1
J gene: TRBJ2-3
CDR3 DNA: TGCAGTGCTAGTAGTGGCGGAACCAGCACAGATACGCAGTATTTT
CDR3 protein: CSASSGGTSTDTQYF

D gene: -
clone size: -
V gene: TRBV4-1
J gene: TRBJ1-1
CDR3 DNA: TGCGCCAGCAGCCAAGATTACAGACCGAACACTGAAGCTTTCTTT
CDR3 protein: CASSQDYRPNTEAFF

D gene: -
clone size: -
V gene: TRBV29-1
J gene: TRBJ1-2
CDR3 DNA: TGCAGCGTTGAAGCCAGTAGGGCTAACTATGGCTACACCTTC
CDR3 protein: CSVEASRANYGYTF

D gene: TRBD1
clone size: -
V gene: TRBV18
J gene: TRBJ1-5
CDR3 DNA: TGTGCCAGCTCACCCGACAGGGGCAATCAGCCCCAGCATTTT
CDR3 protein: CASSPDRGNQPQHF

D gene: -
clone size: -
V gene: TRBV9
J gene: TRBJ2-7
CDR3 DNA: TGTGCCAGCAGCTCCGAAGCGGGTACGTCCTACGAGCAGTACTTC
CDR3 protein: CASSSEAGTSYEQYF

D gene: -
clone size: -
V gene: TRBV20-1
J gene: TRBJ2-7
CDR3 DNA: TGCAGTGCTAGAGATCGGAGTAGTTCCCACGAGCAGTACTTC
CDR3 protein: CSARDRSSSHEQYF

D gene: -
clone size: -
V gene: TRBV24-1
J gene: TRBJ2-5
CDR3 DNA: TGTGCCACCAGTGATTTGATGAGGACCCAGTACTTC
CDR3 protein: CATSDLMRTQYF

D gene: -
clone size: -
V gene: TRBV6-6
J gene: TRBJ2-3
CDR3 DNA: TGTGCCAGCAGTTACTCTTATCCGGGGGCAGATACGCAGTATTTT
CDR3 protein: CASSYSYPGADTQYF

D gene: TRBD2
clone size: -
V gene: TRBV30
J gene: TRBJ2-1
CDR3 DNA: TGTGCCTGGAGTGTACCGGCTAGCGGGGGGAATGAGCAGTTCTTC
CDR3 protein: CAWSVPASGGNEQFF

D gene: -
clone size: -
V gene: TRBV3-1
J gene: TRBJ2-7
CDR3 DNA: TGTGCCAGCAGCCATCTGACACCTAGTTACTCCTACGAGCAGTACTTC
CDR3 protein: CASSHLTPSYSYEQYF

D gene: -
clone size: once
V gene: TRBV5-6
J gene: TRBJ2-6
CDR3 DNA: TGTGCCAGCAGCTTGTTGGGGACATCGGCCAACGTCCTGACTTTC
CDR3 protein: CASSLLGTSANVLTF

D gene: TRBD2
clone size: once
V gene: TRBV5-4
J gene: TRBJ2-1
CDR3 DNA: TGTGCCAGCAGCTCTAGCGGGAGGGTACACAATGAGCAGTTCTTC
CDR3 protein: CASSSSGRVHNEQFF

D gene: TRBD1
clone size: -
V gene: TRBV10-2
J gene: TRBJ2-2
CDR3 DNA: TGCGCCAGCAGCGACAGGGCAGGGTTCGGAGGGCTGTTTTTT
CDR3 protein: CASSDRAGFGGLFF

D gene: TRBD1
clone size: -
V gene: TRBV5-6
J gene: TRBJ1-4
CDR3 DNA: TGTGCCAGCAGCTTGAAGGGGGCTGGTGAAAAACTGTTTTTT
CDR3 protein: CASSLKGAGEKLFF

D gene: TRBD1
clone size: -
V gene: TRBV15
J gene: TRBJ2-2
CDR3 DNA: TGTGCCACCAGCGGCCGACAGGGGGTACACACCGGGGAGCTGTTTTTT
CDR3 protein: CATSGRQGVHTGELFF

D gene: TRBD2
clone size: -
V gene: TRBV27
J gene: TRBJ2-3
CDR3 DNA: TGTGCCAGCAGTTTCCGAAGCGGGGACTTTGGCACAGATACGCAGTATTTT
CDR3 protein: CASSFRSGDFGTDTQYF

D gene: -
clone size: -
V gene: TRBV20-1
J gene: TRBJ1-3
CDR3 DNA: TGCAGTGCTAGTGGGGCTCAGGGGTTTGGAAACACCATATATTTT
CDR3 protein: CSASGAQGFGNTIYF

D gene: -
clone size: once
V gene: TRBV5-1
J gene: TRBJ2-6
CDR3 DNA: TGCGCCAGCAGCGTCGGGACACCCGCCGTCCTGACTTTC
CDR3 protein: CASSVGTPAVLTF

D gene: TRBD1
clone size: -
V gene: TRBV6-1
J gene: TRBJ2-5
CDR3 DNA: TGTGCCAGCAGTGAAAATGGCAGGGGGTCGGAGACCCAGTACTTC
CDR3 protein: CASSENGRGSETQYF

D gene: -
clone size: -
V gene: TRBV5-4
J gene: TRBJ1-2
CDR3 DNA: TGTGCCAGCAGCTTGGGTAACAGGGCTGATGGCTACACCTTC
CDR3 protein: CASSLGNRADGYTF

D gene: -
clone size: -
V gene: TRBV2
J gene: TRBJ1-2
CDR3 DNA: TGTGCCAGCAGTGAAGCAGATTATGGCTACACCTTC
CDR3 protein: CASSEADYGYTF

D gene: -
clone size: -
V gene: TRBV15
J gene: TRBJ2-1
CDR3 DNA: TGTGCCACCAGCAAGGGAGACGGCGGTAACTATGAGCAGTTCTTC
CDR3 protein: CATSKGDGGNYEQFF

D gene: -
clone size: -
V gene: TRBV19
J gene: TRBJ2-6
CDR3 DNA: TGTGCCAGTAGTATAGCCAGGGCTGGGGCCAACGTCCTGACTTTC
CDR3 protein: CASSIARAGANVLTF

D gene: TRBD2
clone size: -
V gene: TRBV4-1
J gene: TRBJ2-7
CDR3 DNA: TGCGCCAGCAGCCAAGATGCTAGCGGGAGGATGACGTCCTACGAGCAGTACTTC
CDR3 protein: CASSQDASGRMTSYEQYF

D gene: -
clone size: -
V gene: TRBV15
J gene: TRBJ1-5
CDR3 DNA: TGTGCCACCAGCAGAGAGCCGGACGGAGGGAATCAGCCCCAGCATTTT
CDR3 protein: CATSREPDGGNQPQHF

D gene: -
clone size: -
V gene: TRBV7-2
J gene: TRBJ1-2
CDR3 DNA: TGTGCCAGCAGCTTAGCTGGGCAGGGTAGGCCTGGCTACACCTTC
CDR3 protein: CASSLAGQGRPGYTF

D gene: -
clone size: -
V gene: TRBV5-1
J gene: TRBJ2-6
CDR3 DNA: TGCGCCAGCAGCTTGGACCCTCCTGGGGCCAACGTCCTGACTTTC
CDR3 protein: CASSLDPPGANVLTF

D gene: TRBD2
clone size: -
V gene: TRBV13
J gene: TRBJ2-5
CDR3 DNA: TGTGCCAGCACCGAGGGAGGGTTGGGGGGAGAGACCCAGTACTTC
CDR3 protein: CASTEGGLGGETQYF

D gene: TRBD2
clone size: -
V gene: TRBV29-1
J gene: TRBJ2-7
CDR3 DNA: TGCAGCGTTGCTCCGGGAGGGTTGGACGAGCAGTACTTC
CDR3 protein: CSVAPGGLDEQYF

D gene: TRBD2
clone size: -
V gene: TRBV14
J gene: TRBJ2-1
CDR3 DNA: TGTGCCAGCAGCCAAGAAAGCGGGAGTAGGGTCAATGAGCAGTTCTTC
CDR3 protein: CASSQESGSRVNEQFF

D gene: -
clone size: once
V gene: TRBV20-1
J gene: TRBJ1-1
CDR3 DNA: TGCAGTGCTAGCGTTAGCGGAGGGAGAACTGAAGCTTTCTTT
CDR3 protein: CSASVSGGRTEAFF

D gene: TRBD2
clone size: -
V gene: TRBV20-1
J gene: TRBJ2-2
CDR3 DNA: TGCAGTGCTAGAGATGGGCTAGCGGGAGTGCGGGAGCTGTTTTTT
CDR3 protein: CSARDGLAGVRELFF

D gene: TRBD1
clone size: -
V gene: TRBV5-1
J gene: TRBJ1-2
CDR3 DNA: TGCGCCAGCAGGAGGGGGACAGGGCCTAACTATGGCTACACCTTC
CDR3 protein: CASRRGTGPNYGYTF

D gene: -
clone size: -
V gene: TRBV20-1
J gene: TRBJ2-6
CDR3 DNA: TGCAGTGCTAGGTCTGGGGCCAACGTCCTGACTTTC
CDR3 protein: CSARSGANVLTF

D gene: -
clone size: -
V gene: TRBV7-2
J gene: TRBJ2-7
CDR3 DNA: TGTGCCAGCAGTTACGGAGGGACCTCCTACGAGCAGTACTTC
CDR3 protein: CASSYGGTSYEQYF

D gene: TRBD2
clone size: -
V gene: TRBV20-1
J gene: TRBJ2-7
CDR3 DNA: TGCAGTGCTAGAGGACTAGCGGGAGGGTGGGAGCAGTACTTC
CDR3 protein: CSARGLAGGWEQYF

D gene: TRBD2
clone size: -
V gene: TRBV3-1
J gene: TRBJ2-1
CDR3 DNA: TGTGCCAGCAGCCAAGAGACCAGCGGGATAAAGAGCTCCTACAATGAGCAGTTCTTC
CDR3 protein: CASSQETSGIKSSYNEQFF

D gene: -
clone size: -
V gene: TRBV2
J gene: TRBJ2-1
CDR3 DNA: TGTGCCAGCTGGCAGCGTCCAAGCTCCTACAATGAGCAGTTCTTC
CDR3 protein: CASWQRPSSYNEQFF

D gene: TRBD1
clone size: -
V gene: TRBV5-1
J gene: TRBJ1-5
CDR3 DNA: TGCGCCAGCAGCCCCTCGGACAGGAGCAATCAGCCCCAGCATTTT
CDR3 protein: CASSPSDRSNQPQHF

D gene: -
clone size: -
V gene: TRBV7-9
J gene: TRBJ2-7
CDR3 DNA: TGTGCCAGCAGCTTACGAGCCCCGAGCTCCTACGAGCAGTACTTC
CDR3 protein: CASSLRAPSSYEQYF

D gene: -
clone size: -
V gene: TRBV28
J gene: TRBJ1-2
CDR3 DNA: TGTGCCAGCAGTACGCACCCCGGACGGACTAACTATGGCTACACCTTC
CDR3 protein: CASSTHPGRTNYGYTF

D gene: -
clone size: -
V gene: TRBV30
J gene: TRBJ2-2
CDR3 DNA: TGTGCCTGGAGGGGGTCGAACACCGGGGAGCTGTTTTTT
CDR3 protein: CAWRGSNTGELFF

D gene: TRBD2
clone size: -
V gene: TRBV2
J gene: TRBJ2-3
CDR3 DNA: TGTGCCAGCAGAGTAGCGGGACCAAGCACAGATACGCAGTATTTT
CDR3 protein: CASRVAGPSTDTQYF

D gene: -
clone size: -
V gene: TRBV5-6
J gene: TRBJ2-5
CDR3 DNA: TGTGCCAGCAGCTCGGGGGCTAGGCCCCGGGGGGAGACCCAGTACTTC
CDR3 protein: CASSSGARPRGETQYF